The clone carrying this TCR beta chain was seen a handful of times. V was trimmed by 3 bases and J by 7 bases, leaving 16 bases between them. This CDR3 spans 14 amino acids. Germline V gene lookup returns CDR1 LGHNA and CDR2 YSLEER. Primers for the PCR totalled 60 Vbeta and 13 Jbeta. Clones were read by immunoSEQ multiplex PCR, and TCRdb kept only the in-frame ones, dropping some. The data show hundreds of thousands of clones, almost 80% seen once. The sample is drawn from a study of cytomegalovirus exposure and HLA in healthy donors. The sequenced material came from PBMCs. The V and J genes are TRBV4-3 and TRBJ2-7; possibly TRBD2 for D (7 bases). The sequence derives from a man aged 18 to 29 in good health and CMV-seronegative. CDR3 sequence: CASSQDKQGGEQYF. The CDR3 DNA reads as TGCGCCAGCAGCCAGGACAAACAGGGAGGGGAGCAGTACTTC.